What follows are 9 T cell receptor beta chains derived from one specimen sequenced in a study of shared clonotypes between healthy human individuals. Repertoires were generated with immunoSEQ multiplex PCR, while TCRdb's copy carries only in-frame clones and drops some. This table holds millions of clones, 95% found once. What was sequenced was naive CD4+ T cells sorted from blood. Subset in this sample: CD45RA+ positively selected. These receptors were taken from a man younger than 30 in good health.

This clone appeared a single time. The V gene is TRBV29-1, the J gene TRBJ1-1; tentatively, D is TRBD1 (5 bases). The CDR3 totals 11 residues. V lost 7 bases and J 0 bases, leaving 6 bases between the germline ends. From germline, CDR1 is SQVTM and CDR2 ANQGSEA. CDR3 protein: CSGGVNTEAFF. The CDR3 DNA reads TGCAGCGGGGGGGTGAACACTGAAGCTTTCTTT.

This clone has a single count. This chain connects TRBV4-3 to TRBJ2-4, with D unresolved. This CDR3 region has 16 residues. Trimming removed 0 bases at V and 3 bases at J, with 12 bases between. The germline CDR1 and CDR2 sequences are LGHNA and YSLEER. The CDR3 loop reads CASSQDEVVGKNIQYF. The DNA for the CDR3 is TGCGCCAGCAGCCAAGATGAAGTGGTTGGCAAAAACATTCAGTACTTC.

The chain carries TRBV5-4 and TRBJ2-7; maybe TRBD2 (6 bases). The CDR3 has 14 residues. The V gene's germline CDR1 is SGHNT and CDR2 YYREEE (reference sequence). V shed 4 bases and J shed 2 bases, with 13 bases lying between them. CDR3 in DNA: TGTGCCAGCAGCCGGGGGTGGCAGACCTACGAGCAGTACTTC. Its translation: CASSRGWQTYEQYF. Full variable domain (rest looked up from reference TRBV5-4 and TRBJ2-7): ETGVTQSPTHLIKTRGQQVTLRCSSQSGHNTVSWYQQALGQGPQFIFQYYREEENGRGNFPPRFSGLQFPNYSSELNVNALELDDSALYLCASSRGWQTYEQYFGPGTRLTVT.

This chain connects TRBV2 to TRBJ2-3; 9 nucleotides agree with TRBD2. Germline CDR1 SNHLY, CDR2 FYNNEI. This CDR3 spans 17 amino acids. The V gene end was trimmed by 6 bases and the J gene end by 3 bases; junction bases not matched to a gene: 13. CDR3: CASSPRRAGLATDTQYF. The CDR3 DNA reads as TGTGCCAGCAGCCCCCGACGAGCCGGACTAGCGACAGATACGCAGTATTTT.

As concerns this clone: Other DNA sequences from this sample encode an identical CDR3 as well. The V call is TRBV5-4, the J call TRBJ1-3; no reliable D call. Deletions cut 0 bases from V and 4 bases from J, with 8 bases between. CDR3 length equals 14 residues. Germline V gene data show CDR1 as SGHNT and CDR2 as YYREEE (reference sequence). CDR3 DNA sequence: TGTGCCAGCAGCTTGGGAGGAGTAGGAAACACCATATATTTT. Protein product: CASSLGGVGNTIYF. Supplemented by reference TRBV5-4 and TRBJ1-3, the full variable domain reads ETGVTQSPTHLIKTRGQQVTLRCSSQSGHNTVSWYQQALGQGPQFIFQYYREEENGRGNFPPRFSGLQFPNYSSELNVNALELDDSALYLCASSLGGVGNTIYFGEGSWLTVV.

The genes are TRBV18 and TRBJ1-4; 7 bases line up with TRBD1. Germline V lookup: CDR1 KGHSH, CDR2 LQKENI. CDR3 length: 14 amino acids. J gave up 4 bases and V 5 bases, and 4 bases lay outside the gene matches. The CDR3 is CASSLDRRNEKLFF. CDR3 in DNA: TGTGCCAGCTCATTGGACAGGCGTAATGAAAAACTGTTTTTT. The whole variable domain, remainder taken from reference TRBV18 and TRBJ1-4, is NAGVMQNPRHLVRRRGQEARLRCSPMKGHSHVYWYRQLPEEGLKFMVYLQKENIIDESGMPKERFSAEFPKEGPSILRIQQVVRGDSAAYFCASSLDRRNEKLFFGSGTQLSVL.

This chain connects TRBV9 to TRBJ2-1; D is possibly TRBD2 (5 bases). In germline, CDR1 is SGDLS, CDR2 YYNGEE. V lost 7 bases and J 3 bases, leaving 26 bases between the germline ends. The CDR3 is 18 amino acids. The CDR3 sequence: CASQSGLDYVGNYNEQFF. CDR3 sequence (DNA): TGTGCCAGCCAAAGCGGCCTAGACTATGTAGGGAACTACAATGAGCAGTTCTTC.

The V gene is TRBV7-9, the J gene TRBJ2-7; D is possibly TRBD1 or TRBD2 (6 bases each). Germline assignment: CDR1 SEHNR and CDR2 FQNEAQ (reference sequence). Trimming removed 0 bases at V and 0 bases at J, with 15 bases between. The CDR3 loop spans 17 amino acids. The CDR3 reads CASSLALTGADSYEQYF. In DNA, the CDR3 is TGTGCCAGCAGCTTAGCGCTGACGGGGGCCGACTCCTACGAGCAGTACTTC.

The rearrangement joins TRBV10-1 to TRBJ2-1; D might be TRBD1 (5 bases). The germline gives CDR1 WNHNN, CDR2 SYGVQD (reference sequence). The CDR3 runs 13 residues. Trimming pared 2 bases from V and 9 bases from J, leaving 11 bases between. As DNA, the CDR3 is TGCGCCAGCAGTGAGCGTTGGGGCGGTGAGCAGTTCTTC. It codes for CASSERWGGEQFF.